The present entry profiles one TCR beta chain with its context. The sample belongs to a study of blood T cell repertoires in COVID-19. Across the study: Samples of COVID-19 (acute and convalescent) were obtained from the United States, Italy and Spain. Sources were T cells, B-cell-depleted T cells, or PBMCs; the material itself was cDNA or gDNA.

The germline gives CDR1 SGHDT, CDR2 YYEEEE. Trimming cost V 5 bases and J 8 bases, with 13 bases left between them. The CDR3 has 13 amino acids. The authors' processing: For nucleated cells, counts were estimated from reference gene primer amplification. Clones were sequenced by immunoSEQ multiplex PCR, and TCRdb holds only the in-frame ones, with some missing. That table furnishes V, J and clone size, whereas the DNA furnished D and trimming. The sample carries fewer than 150,000 clones, about four fifths recorded once. The chain couples TRBV5-6 to TRBJ1-4; the D is unclear. The receptor was isolated from a human donor in a cohort sampled during active COVID-19. Sequenced input: peripheral blood. The CDR3 sequence is CASRLNSGEKLFF. The CDR3 DNA reads TGTGCCAGCAGGCTGAACAGTGGCGAAAAACTGTTTTTT.